Presented here are 9 T cell receptor beta chains from one specimen sequenced in a study of T cell responses to AZD1222 COVID-19 vaccine. Sequencing used immunoSEQ multiplex PCR; TCRdb keeps in-frame clones, though not all of them. Among 85,000 to 130,000 clones, roughly 91% were seen once, and the ten largest hold around 15%. The specimen comprised peripheral blood, sampled on day 0 of AZD1222 vaccination. Source of these receptors: an adult in good health.

The chain recombines TRBV6-5 with TRBJ1-4; no reliable D call. V was clipped by 6 bases and J by 7 bases, with 9 bases between them. Germline CDR1 reads MNHEY; CDR2 reads SVGAGI. CDR3 size: 12 residues. The CDR3 region has the DNA TGTGCCAGCAGCAGCAACGGTGAAAAACTGTTTTTT. Translated, it gives CASSSNGEKLFF.

This clone showed up just once. This sequence joins TRBV11-3 and TRBJ2-3, with 8 positions matching TRBD2. The CDR3 contains 15 residues. V gave up 5 bases and J gave up 0 bases; unmatched junction bases: 4. In germline, CDR1 is SGHNT, CDR2 YENEEA. The CDR3 DNA reads as TGTGCCAGCAGCCTTTTAGCGGGAAGCACAGATACGCAGTATTTT. Protein product: CASSLLAGSTDTQYF.

This clone was found once. The chain combines TRBV6-4 with TRBJ2-1; D is unclear. CDR1 and CDR2 from the germline V gene are MRHNA and SNTAGT. Trimming took 4 bases from V and 5 from J, leaving 12 bases between them. The CDR3 is made up of 14 amino acids. CDR3 sequence (DNA): TGTGCCAGCAGTGGTTTCGGAGAAGACAATGAGCAGTTCTTC. Its protein product is CASSGFGEDNEQFF.

The chain uses TRBV6-5 and TRBJ1-2; D is perhaps TRBD1 (6 bases). V was shortened by 6 bases and J by 4 bases, with 18 bases between the two germline ends. In germline, CDR1 is MNHEY, CDR2 SVGAGI. The CDR3 spans 15 residues. This chain's CDR3 is CASRYREVGSYGYTF. For the CDR3, the DNA is TGTGCCAGCAGATACAGGGAGGTAGGCAGCTATGGCTACACCTTC.

J is TRBJ1-2 and V is TRBV12-3 or TRBV12-4; TRBD1 is a possible D gene (5 bases). This CDR3 is 13 amino acids long. V gave up 6 bases and J gave up 5 bases, with 13 bases separating them. CDR3 residues: CASSDGTAYGYTF. The CDR3 nucleotides read TGTGCCAGCAGCGACGGGACGGCGTATGGCTACACCTTC.

The gene calls are TRBV7-9 and TRBJ1-5; D unclear. The germline gives CDR1 SEHNR, CDR2 FQNEAQ (reference sequence). CDR3 length: 14 residues. Trimming left V 8 bases short and J 1 base short, with 12 bases between. CDR3 in amino acids: CASQKGTSNQPQHF. CDR3 coding DNA: TGTGCCAGCCAGAAGGGAACGAGCAATCAGCCCCAGCATTTT. Variable domain in full (rest from reference TRBV7-9 and TRBJ1-5): DTGVSQNPRHKITKRGQNVTFRCDPISEHNRLYWYRQTLGQGPEFLTYFQNEAQLEKSRLLSDRFSAERPKGSFSTLEIQRTEQGDSAMYLCASQKGTSNQPQHFGDGTRLSIL.

This chain links TRBV4-2 with TRBJ1-1, with no clear D. The ends were cut back, 2 bases at V and 2 bases at J, with 6 bases in the middle. This CDR3 comprises 13 residues. Per germline, CDR1 LGHNA and CDR2 YNFKEQ. Here the CDR3 reads CASSQRRNTEAFF. DNA for the CDR3: TGTGCCAGCAGCCAAAGGCGAAACACTGAAGCTTTCTTT.

The CDR3 reads CASSAGGTDVYGYTF. CDR3 DNA sequence: TGTGCCAGTAGTGCAGGGGGTACGGATGTCTATGGCTACACCTTC. The genes are TRBV19 and TRBJ1-2, with TRBD1 matching 7 bases. With V trimmed by 5 bases and J by 4 bases, 10 bases remained unmatched. Germline CDR1 reads LNHDA; CDR2 reads SQIVND (reference sequence). The CDR3 contains 15 residues. Full variable domain (remainder filled in from reference TRBV19 and TRBJ1-2): DGGITQSPKYLFRKEGQNVTLSCEQNLNHDAMYWYRQDPGQGLRLIYYSQIVNDFQKGDIAEGYSVSREKKESFPLTVTSAQKNPTAFYLCASSAGGTDVYGYTFGSGTRLTVV.

The chain links TRBV5-1 to TRBJ2-3, with 7 bases that match TRBD2. The CDR3 consists of 14 residues. Per the germline V gene, CDR1 is SGHRS and CDR2 is YFSETQ. The CDR3 nucleotides are TGCGCTACCCGCGGCGGGAGATACACAGATACGCAGTATTTT. The encoded protein is CATRGGRYTDTQYF.